This TCR beta chain was obtained from a study of T-cell reconstitution after alpha-beta-depleted transplantation in children. Notes on the study in general: Some patients owed their high day-60 TCRbeta diversity to surviving recipient T cells and thymic progenitors. It was reported that alpha-beta T cells came from several hundred expanded graft clones (about two months after transplant). The authors attributed T-cell counts and diversity one year after transplant mostly to newly produced T cells.

This clonotype was observed many times. Its antigen is not identified. Unique molecular identifiers were incorporated into the prepared TCRbeta library. Each CDR3 protein is one row after TCRdb ran MiXCR on the PCR reads. Of over 150,000 distinct CDR3 sequences listed, around 10% are singletons. The CDR3 covers 13 residues. The V and J ends lost 5 bases and 2 bases respectively, with 6 bases between them. Source: PBMCs, taken before TCRalphabeta/CD19-depleted stem cell transplant. This TCR derives from a boy between 2 and 10 years old with acute myeloid leukemia, due to receive a stem cell transplant. The chain uses TRBV12-3 or TRBV12-4 and TRBJ2-2; D is unresolved. For the CDR3, the DNA is TGTGCCAGCAGTACACGCAACACCGGGGAGCTGTTTTTT. It yields the protein CASSTRNTGELFF.